These 32 T cell receptor beta chains were all obtained from the same sample, sequenced in a study of blood T cell repertoires in COVID-19. Method: immunoSEQ multiplex PCR; TCRdb's copy keeps in-frame clones and lacks some. The data show hundreds of thousands of clones, with around 90% seen just once and 8.5% to 10% held by the top ten. Sequences were obtained from PBMCs or T cells enriched from blood (not recorded which). The receptors come from a woman between 18 and 29 years old who had recovered from COVID-19.

V gene TRBV14 combines with J gene TRBJ1-6; TRBD1 might be the D (5 bases). Germline V gives CDR1 SGHDN, CDR2 FVKESK. The CDR3 is 17 amino acids. Trimming removed 2 bases from V and 0 bases from J, with 11 bases in between. This CDR3 reads CASSQRQLSSYNSPLHF. The CDR3 bases are TGTGCCAGCAGCCAACGACAGCTGAGCTCCTATAATTCACCCCTCCACTTT. The full variable domain, in which reference TRBV14 and TRBJ1-6 provide the parts outside the CDR3, is EAGVTQFPSHSVIEKGQTVTLRCDPISGHDNLYWYRRVMGKEIKFLLHFVKESKQDESGMPNNRFLAERTGGTYSTLKVQPAELEDSGVYFCASSQRQLSSYNSPLHFGNGTRLTVT.

Only a few counts were recorded for this clone. The chain recombines TRBV4-1 with TRBJ2-2, with TRBD1 matching 9 bases. This CDR3 is built from 15 residues. Germline assignment: CDR1 MGHRA and CDR2 YSYEKL. Trimming removed 7 bases from V and 4 bases from J; junction bases left unmatched: 7. As DNA, the CDR3 is TGCGCCAGCAACTACGGGACAGGGATCACCGGGGAGCTGTTTTTT. It yields the protein CASNYGTGITGELFF.

This clone has a handful of counts. This chain links TRBV9 with TRBJ2-2, with 10 bases aligning to TRBD1. CDR3 length equals 15 residues. From germline, CDR1 is SGDLS and CDR2 YYNGEE. V trimming: 4 bases; J trimming: 8 bases; junction bases outside the gene matches: 8. For the CDR3, the DNA is TGTGCCAGCAGCATGACAGGGGGCTCCACTGGGGAGCTGTTTTTT. Encoded protein: CASSMTGGSTGELFF.

The V and J genes are TRBV4-3 and TRBJ1-1, with D hard to call. V lost 2 bases, J lost 4 bases, and 17 bases lay in between. Looked up from germline, CDR1 is LGHNA and CDR2 is YSLEER. This CDR3 region has 16 residues. CDR3 amino acids: CASSQSPNGGGTEAFF. In DNA form, the CDR3 reads TGCGCCAGCAGCCAAAGCCCTAATGGAGGTGGCACTGAAGCTTTCTTT.

V usage is TRBV7-8 and J usage is TRBJ2-3, with unresolved D. The CDR3 has 14 residues. V lost 3 bases and J lost 1, with 8 bases in between. Germline values: CDR1 SGHVS, CDR2 FQNEAQ. CDR3 bases: TGTGCCAGCAGCTTTCGCGTCGGCACAGATACGCAGTATTTT. Amino acid sequence: CASSFRVGTDTQYF.

V is TRBV28 and J is TRBJ1-1; D may be TRBD1 (5 bases). Germline V CDR1 and CDR2: MDHEN, SYDVKM. Trimming pared 8 bases from V and 7 bases from J, leaving 23 bases between. The CDR3 runs 15 residues. The CDR3 region is CASLITGTIPGEAFF. CDR3 nucleotides: TGTGCCAGCTTGATAACAGGTACGATACCGGGTGAAGCTTTCTTT. Supplemented by reference TRBV28 and TRBJ1-1, the full variable domain reads DVKVTQSSRYLVKRTGEKVFLECVQDMDHENMFWYRQDPGLGLRLIYFSYDVKMKEKGDIPEGYSVSREKKERFSLILESASTNQTSMYLCASLITGTIPGEAFFGQGTRLTVV.

The rearrangement links TRBV6-2 or TRBV6-3 to TRBJ2-3; 9 bases map to TRBD1. CDR1 MNHEY and CDR2 SVGEGT come from the germline V gene. V shed 5 bases and J 4 bases; nucleotides not matched to a gene: 10. The CDR3 covers 16 residues. The CDR3 DNA reads TGTGCCAGCAGTCTCCGGACAGGGGTGGTACCAGATACGCAGTATTTT. This sequence encodes CASSLRTGVVPDTQYF.

The chain employs TRBV2 and TRBJ1-6; a possible D gene is TRBD1 (6 bases). The germline gives CDR1 SNHLY, CDR2 FYNNEI. The CDR3 sequence is 15 residues long. Trimming cost V 8 bases and J 7 bases, with 18 bases left between them. Here the CDR3 reads CASGPAYTGNSPLHF. The CDR3 DNA is TGTGCCAGCGGTCCTGCATATACAGGGAATTCACCCCTCCACTTT.

The chain combines TRBV7-2 with TRBJ1-2, with D hard to call. Germline V gene data show CDR1 as SGHTA and CDR2 as FQGNSA. Trimming shortened V by 3 bases and J by 3 bases, and 8 bases separated the two germline ends. This CDR3 has 13 residues. CDR3 coding DNA: TGTGCCAGCAGCTTTAATGCGCACTATGGCTACACCTTC. Its translation: CASSFNAHYGYTF.

The chain employs TRBV6-2 or TRBV6-3 and TRBJ1-5, with D tentatively TRBD1 (5 bases). Per the germline V gene, CDR1 is MNHEY and CDR2 is SVGEGT. The CDR3 covers 17 residues. Trimming took 0 bases from V and 0 from J, leaving 12 bases between them. CDR3 bases: TGTGCCAGCAGTTACTCAAGGACAACTTATAGCAATCAGCCCCAGCATTTT. Translated: CASSYSRTTYSNQPQHF.

CDR3 DNA: TGTGCCAGCAGAAATGCAGGTGAAAAACTGTTTTTT. Protein sequence: CASRNAGEKLFF. V usage is TRBV12-3 or TRBV12-4 and J usage is TRBJ1-4; D gene uncertain. The CDR3 loop spans 12 amino acids. The germline V and J ends were trimmed by 6 bases and 7 bases, with 9 bases remaining between them.

The chain links TRBV24-1 to TRBJ1-2, with D unclear. V gave up 1 base and J gave up 5 bases, with 16 bases separating them. Germline V gene lookup returns CDR1 KGHDR and CDR2 SFDVKD. The CDR3 is made up of 16 amino acids. The CDR3, as DNA: TGTGCCACCAGTGATTTAGTTTTCGCCAGGATGTATGGCTACACCTTC. Translating it yields CATSDLVFARMYGYTF.

The chain uses TRBV19 and TRBJ2-1; 8 bases agree with TRBD2. The CDR3 runs 15 residues. Germline-derived CDR1 and CDR2 are LNHDA and SQIVND (reference sequence). After removal of 2 bases from V and 6 bases from J, the junction contained 6 bases not matched to a gene. The CDR3 here is CASSIPPSGSNEQFF. DNA of the CDR3: TGTGCCAGTAGTATACCTCCTAGCGGGTCCAATGAGCAGTTCTTC.

V gene TRBV7-2 combines with J gene TRBJ1-5; D gene uncertain. This CDR3 region has 14 residues. Looked up from germline, CDR1 is SGHTA and CDR2 is FQGNSA. V lost 6 bases to trimming and J lost 0 bases, with 9 bases between them. CDR3 loop: CASSWADSNQPQHF. The CDR3 DNA is TGTGCCAGCAGTTGGGCTGATAGCAATCAGCCCCAGCATTTT.

The V gene is TRBV15, the J gene TRBJ2-7; TRBD2 is a possible D gene (5 bases). The CDR3 has 13 amino acids. The V gene lost 9 bases and the J gene lost 0 bases, with 12 bases spanning the gap. Germline V gene data show CDR1 as LNHNV and CDR2 as YYDKDF (reference sequence). The CDR3 DNA follows: TGTGCCACGGGAGACCGGAGCTCCTACGAGCAGTACTTC. Encoded protein: CATGDRSSYEQYF.

The chain links TRBV4-3 to TRBJ1-1; D unresolved. The CDR3 is 16 amino acids. V was shortened by 2 bases and J by 1 base, with 14 bases between the two germline ends. Looked up from germline, CDR1 is LGHNA and CDR2 is YSLEER. The CDR3 bases are TGCGCCAGCAGCCAATACCCAGGCGTTAAGAACACTGAAGCTTTCTTT. Its protein product is CASSQYPGVKNTEAFF.

The rearrangement uses TRBV7-2 and TRBJ1-3; D might be TRBD1 (6 bases). Germline loops: CDR1 SGHTA, CDR2 FQGNSA. CDR3 size: 15 residues. Trimming cost V 5 bases and J 3 bases, with 14 bases left between them. CDR3 residues: CASSIRGLNGNTIYF. CDR3 nucleotide sequence: TGTGCCAGCAGCATCAGGGGCCTGAATGGAAACACCATATATTTT. Complete variable domain (other parts from reference TRBV7-2 and TRBJ1-3): GAGVSQSPSNKVTEKGKDVELRCDPISGHTALYWYRQSLGQGLEFLIYFQGNSAPDKSGLPSDRFSAERTGGSVSTLTIQRTQQEDSAVYLCASSIRGLNGNTIYFGEGSWLTVV.

The chain combines TRBV2 with TRBJ1-2, with D possibly matching TRBD1 (6 bases). The CDR3 loop spans 15 amino acids. Trimming shortened V by 7 bases and J by 0 bases, and 15 bases separated the two germline ends. Germline loops: CDR1 SNHLY, CDR2 FYNNEI. Here the CDR3 reads CASNLRTVSNYGYTF. In DNA, the CDR3 is TGTGCCAGCAACCTAAGGACAGTATCTAACTATGGCTACACCTTC.

V is TRBV3-1 (or the pseudogene TRBV3-2) and J is TRBJ1-2; tentative D call: TRBD1 (5 bases). The V gene's germline CDR1 is LGHDT and CDR2 YNNKEL (reference sequence). Between the trimmed V and J ends, which lost 4 bases and 3 bases, there was a span of 15 bases. The CDR3 is made up of 15 amino acids. CDR3 in DNA: TGTGCCAGCAGCCCAGGGACTCTGACCCACTATGGCTACACCTTC. Protein sequence: CASSPGTLTHYGYTF.

The rearrangement joins TRBV3-1 (or the pseudogene TRBV3-2) to TRBJ2-7; 11 bases align to TRBD2. Unmatched junction bases numbered 6, after V lost 6 bases and J lost 2 bases. The CDR3 spans 15 residues. CDR1 is LGHDT and CDR2 is YNNKEL in the germline V gene (reference sequence). The CDR3: CASRLLAGDPYEQYF. The CDR3 DNA follows: TGTGCCAGCAGGCTACTAGCGGGAGACCCCTACGAGCAGTACTTC.

The genes are TRBV19 and TRBJ1-1, with D uncertain. Trimming removed 4 bases from V and 0 bases from J, with 6 bases in between. Germline V gene lookup returns CDR1 LNHDA and CDR2 SQIVND (reference sequence). The CDR3 contains 13 residues. DNA of the CDR3: TGTGCCAGTAGTACGAGTTTGAACACTGAAGCTTTCTTT. This encodes CASSTSLNTEAFF.

This chain connects TRBV7-8 to TRBJ1-4; the D gene is possibly TRBD1 (6 bases). This CDR3 contains 17 residues. Trimming took off 5 bases at V and 0 bases at J, with 16 bases between the two ends. Germline V gene data show CDR1 as SGHVS and CDR2 as FQNEAQ. CDR3 sequence (DNA): TGTGCCAGCAGCGGGTGGTTCGACAGGACAACTAATGAAAAACTGTTTTTT. It translates to CASSGWFDRTTNEKLFF.

This chain links TRBV6-2 or TRBV6-3 with TRBJ1-1; TRBD1 aligns across 7 bases. The junction had 3 bases not matched to a gene; V was cut back by 4 bases and J by 4 bases. The germline gives CDR1 MNHEY, CDR2 SVGEGT. This CDR3 comprises 13 residues. CDR3 sequence reads: CASSSQGGTEAFF. The CDR3 bases are TGTGCCAGCAGTTCCCAGGGGGGCACTGAAGCTTTCTTT.

J is TRBJ1-2 and V is TRBV7-8; 8 positions agree with TRBD1. There are 16 residues in the CDR3. The V gene's germline CDR1 is SGHVS and CDR2 FQNEAQ. Trimming took 5 bases from V and 2 from J; bases not matched to a gene: 10. CDR3 region: CASSPQDREANYGYTF. The CDR3 DNA reads as TGTGCCAGCAGCCCGCAGGACAGGGAGGCCAACTATGGCTACACCTTC. Full variable domain (outside the CDR3, taken from reference TRBV7-8 and TRBJ1-2): GAGVSQSPRYKVAKRGQDVALRCDPISGHVSLFWYQQALGQGPEFLTYFQNEAQLDKSGLPSDRFFAERPEGSVSTLKIQRTQQEDSAVYLCASSPQDREANYGYTFGSGTRLTVV.

CDR3 sequence: CASSLALTTEQYF. CDR3 nucleotides: TGTGCCAGCAGCTTAGCGCTGACTACTGAGCAGTACTTC. This rearrangement joins TRBV7-6 to TRBJ2-7; D may be TRBD2 (5 bases). The CDR3 runs 13 residues. Between the trimmed V and J ends, which lost 0 bases and 7 bases, there was a span of 10 bases. Germline CDR1 SGHVS, CDR2 FNYEAQ.

The chain employs TRBV2 and TRBJ1-4; TRBD1 might be the D (5 bases). Per the germline V gene, CDR1 is SNHLY and CDR2 is FYNNEI. The CDR3 is 15 residues long. V lost 6 bases and J 4 bases, leaving 15 bases between the germline ends. CDR3 bases: TGTGCCAGCAGCACCGGGGGGGGAAGTAATGAAAAACTGTTTTTT. Translation: CASSTGGGSNEKLFF.

The chain employs TRBV23-1 and TRBJ2-7; tentatively, D is TRBD1 (6 bases). TRBV23-1 counts as an open reading frame of uncertain function. CDR3 length: 18 residues. Trimming cost V 0 bases and J 5 bases, with 23 bases left between them. The CDR3, as DNA: TGCGCCAGCAGTCAATCGGGGGCTTCCGGGCAGGGTATTGACGAGCAGTACTTC. Encoded protein: CASSQSGASGQGIDEQYF.

This clone appeared a single time. The identical CDR3 is also encoded by other nucleotide sequences in the sample. V is TRBV4-3 and J is TRBJ2-7; a weak D match, TRBD1 (5 bases). CDR1 LGHNA and CDR2 YSLEER come from the germline V gene. This CDR3 region has 13 residues. The V end lost 1 base, the J end lost 4 bases, and 8 bases lay between the germline ends. The CDR3 DNA is TGCGCCAGCAGCCAAGCCAGGGATTACGAGCAGTACTTC. Translation gives CASSQARDYEQYF.

The sample holds a few counts of this clone. The J gene is TRBJ2-1, the V gene TRBV27, with D unclear. This CDR3 is built from 14 residues. The ends were cut back, 7 bases at V and 7 bases at J, with 17 bases in the middle. The germline V gene encodes CDR1 MNHEY and CDR2 SMNVEV (reference sequence). CDR3 coding DNA: TGTGCCAGCACCCCTTCTTTCGTTTTGAATGAGCAGTTCTTC. This gives the protein CASTPSFVLNEQFF.

The rearrangement links TRBV12-5 to TRBJ1-2; 7 nucleotides agree with TRBD1. CDR3 length: 13 amino acids. V lost 6 bases, J lost 3 bases, and 4 bases stayed unmatched. Germline loops: CDR1 LGHNT, CDR2 FRNRAP. CDR3 DNA: TGTGCTAGTGGCCGGGACAGCGACTATGGCTACACCTTC. It encodes CASGRDSDYGYTF.

This chain connects TRBV7-9 to TRBJ1-4; D possibly corresponds to TRBD1 (6 bases). The V and J ends lost 2 bases and 7 bases respectively, with 17 bases between them. The V gene's germline CDR1 is SEHNR and CDR2 FQNEAQ (reference sequence). This CDR3 contains 16 residues. CDR3 loop: CASSLKGGGLGEKLFF. The CDR3 DNA is TGTGCCAGCAGCTTAAAGGGTGGGGGCCTTGGTGAAAAACTGTTTTTT.

This clone has only a few counts. This chain connects TRBV11-1 to TRBJ2-3; 9 nucleotides line up with TRBD2. The germline V gene encodes CDR1 SGHAT and CDR2 FQDESV (reference sequence). The junction had 9 bases not matched to a gene; V was cut back by 2 bases and J by 6 bases. The CDR3 loop spans 16 amino acids. The CDR3 reads CASSLYGLAPSDTQYF. In nucleotides, the CDR3 is TGTGCCAGCAGCTTATATGGACTAGCGCCTTCCGATACGCAGTATTTT.